This is a list of T cell receptor beta chains from one sample in a study of shared clonotypes between healthy human individuals. TCRdb's copy holds only in-frame clones and misses some; the assay was immunoSEQ multiplex PCR. The sample holds some 2.1 million clones; about 95% are singletons and the top ten take about 1.1%. Sequencing was performed on naive CD8+ T cells sorted from blood. Receptors were obtained from a man between 18 and 35 years old in good health. Both conserved end residues are part of each CDR3.

v_call cdr3_aa
TRBV5-1 CASSGLAGHEQYF
TRBV28 CASSFGTGSSYEQYF
TRBV13 CASSARLAGTQETQYF
TRBV27 CASSLVGARTEAFF
TRBV6-1 CASTLLTGGTDTQYF
TRBV27 CASSLMAGAYEQYF
TRBV30 CAWSVPPRRADYEQYF
TRBV27 CASSFGGRETQYF
TRBV6-1 CASSEMGDPYNEQFF
TRBV9 CASSVEFGETYEQYF
TRBV11-2 CASSLDSQGEGTNEKLFF
TRBV4-1 CASSPRTVSYEQYF
TRBV30 CAWSVLSVRGFAEAFF
TRBV21-1 CASSIKGTHNEQFF
TRBV7-6 CASSQGAGVGQPQHF
TRBV19 CASRPRTGENTEAFF
TRBV10-1 CAKAATGFYRTCGLAGTEQYF
TRBV10-2 CASSEGTGGGLTYEQYF
TRBV7-2 CASSREASGADTQYF
TRBV7-9 CASSLSTEHFYGYTF
TRBV4-2 CASSQTMGGNTEAFF
TRBV2 CASRAIITSTDTQYF
TRBV11-2 CASSFGQGYTYEQYF
TRBV27 CASSPSAGGSPYEQYF
TRBV11-2 CASSFRETGIDTQYF
TRBV5-4 CASSFRGPTYEQYF
TRBV12-5 CASGFPGLDSYEQYF
TRBV7-2 CASSSEQGFYGYTF
TRBV5-4 CASSLDGSYEQYF
TRBV27 CASSPTGGNTEAFF
TRBV28 CASSLQGPMETQYF
TRBV5-1 CASSSGLAGGRSTDTQYF
TRBV6-5 CASSPWTGLNSPLHF
TRBV11-2 CASSLGLAGGTEKLFF
TRBV6-5 CATSWPGETQYF
TRBV6-5 CASSISDESSEAFF
TRBV6-1 CASIMFQSSYYEQYF
TRBV14 CASSPRTGGNYGYTF
TRBV5-1 CASSLEGGSIEAFF
TRBV27 CASSDLRGDTEAFF
TRBV25-1 CASTERELEDTQYF
TRBV10-1 CASSDSTGLTEQFF
TRBV23-1 CASSQSDPGRETQYF
TRBV9 CASSVGGGAGNEQFF
TRBV9 CASSPPGLAGREQYF
TRBV7-6 CASSLTDSSYNEQFF
TRBV25-1 CASSEPGTGEEEYYGYTF
TRBV4-3 CASSQGQGTYEQYF
TRBV11-2 CASSSQNPTSGRFSYEQYF
TRBV7-3 CASSLNSGYYTGELFF
TRBV5-1 CASSSTAQGFYSPLHF
TRBV7-9 CASSQQYRAEGEKLFF
TRBV2 CASRKTGQGKPGELFF
TRBV28 CASGLNTEAFF
TRBV7-9 CASSPTPGQDTDTQYF
TRBV5-8 CASSLDQTLSSYNSPLHF